The sequence of this T cell receptor (beta chain) was determined in a study of shared clonotypes between healthy human individuals. Using immunoSEQ multiplex PCR, the repertoire was profiled, and TCRdb retains in-frame clones only, with some absent. This table holds under 750,000 clones, 72% found once. Study-wide findings and caveats: Of the naive CD4 clonotypes, about 5.4% were shared across a few donors.

Germline V gene data show CDR1 as SGHNT and CDR2 as YYREEE (reference sequence). The CDR3 is made up of 16 amino acids. Deletions cut 0 bases from V and 0 bases from J, with 10 bases between. Notes on this clone: The antigen remains unidentified.

The chain recombines TRBV5-4 with TRBJ2-4, with D uncertain. This TCR was recovered from a young woman in good health. The sequenced sample was memory CD4+ T cells sorted from blood. Subset given: CD45RA-negative fraction. In DNA form, the CDR3 reads TGTGCCAGCAGCTTGGACAGAGCTCTAGCCAAAAACATTCAGTACTTC. This encodes CASSLDRALAKNIQYF.